This record looks at one T cell receptor beta chain sequence and its context. The sample originates from a study of OX40 agonist ivuxolimab in advanced cancers. The repertoire was sequenced with immunoSEQ multiplex PCR; TCRdb's copy has only in-frame clones and lacks some. The sample comprises roughly 15,000 clones, 65% to 80% of which are singletons, and 35% to 40% rests with the top ten. V dropped 8 bases and J dropped 4 bases, with 17 bases sitting between them. This CDR3 is 14 amino acids long. CDR1 and CDR2 (germline): MDHEN, SYDVKM. This specimen consisted of CD4+ or CD8+ T cells sorted from blood, obtained in a trial of the OX40 agonist ivuxolimab. This TCR was recovered from an adult with an advanced solid tumor such as melanoma, head and neck, liver or kidney cancer. The chain recombines TRBV28 with TRBJ2-5; the D is unclear. CDR3 coding DNA: TGTGCCAGCGGAGATTCCCCCAATCTAGAGACCCAGTACTTC. Protein: CASGDSPNLETQYF.